This T cell receptor beta chain was observed in a study of blood T cell repertoires in COVID-19. At the level of the study: Nucleic acid was either cDNA or gDNA, and it came from T cells, B-cell-depleted T cells, or PBMCs.

Participants came from 20 to 25 US areas, aged about 18 to 90 years. Cohorts were determined from participant-reported clinical history. The table came from immunoSEQ multiplex PCR; TCRdb's copy has only in-frame clones and leaves some out. In the table there are almost 400,000 clones, approximately 88% of which are singletons. This CDR3 has 18 residues. Germline lookup yields CDR1 SGHTA and CDR2 FQGNSA. V shed 1 base and J 7 bases; nucleotides not matched to a gene: 16. The TCR originated in a woman aged 25 to 45 with acute COVID-19. This chain connects TRBV7-2 to TRBJ2-1, with 7 bases identical to TRBD2. The sample consisted of PBMCs or T cells enriched from blood (not recorded which). The DNA for the CDR3 is TGTGCCAGCAGCTTAGTGTCGGCGGGGGTGTTTCGTGGGAATGAGCAGTTCTTC. Translating it yields CASSLVSAGVFRGNEQFF.